This T cell receptor beta chain was recorded in a study of cytomegalovirus exposure and HLA in healthy donors. The CDR3 runs to 11 residues. The ends were cut back, 2 bases at V and 10 bases at J, with 7 bases in the middle. Per the germline V gene, CDR1 is SNHLY and CDR2 is FYNNEI. Whole-study results and caveats: The majority of TCR sequences were rare, yet some public TCRs appeared in many donors. In a later analysis, V- and J-gene trimming of beta chains associated with a DCLRE1C missense variant, replicated independently. Links to common viral pathogens appeared, in a later analysis, for several of the most significant clusters. Later analysis found that TCR beta chains associated with HLA were more clonally expanded than other, equally common chains.

In the PCR, 60 Vbeta and 13 Jbeta primers were used. TCRdb's copy holds only in-frame clones and misses some; the assay was immunoSEQ multiplex PCR. The top ten clones hold around 4% of a sample with 150,000 to 200,000 clones, around 85% of them seen once. To note about this clone: What it recognizes is unknown.

This receptor was taken from a man in his forties or fifties in good health and CMV-seronegative. This rearrangement joins TRBV2 to TRBJ2-3, with D perhaps TRBD2 (5 bases). Sequencing input: PBMCs. The CDR3 DNA sequence: TGTGCCAGCAGTGAATCGAGGGCGCAGTATTTT. Translated, it gives CASSESRAQYF.